Listed below are T cell receptor beta chains from one sample, sequenced in a study of T cells in localized non-small cell lung cancer. Method: immunoSEQ multiplex PCR; TCRdb's copy keeps in-frame clones and lacks some. The repertoire consists of over 35,000 clones, with 81% occurring once and the leading ten covering around 7.3%. Material: peripheral blood mononuclear cells, obtained before any cancer treatment. These TCRs come from a male donor older than 55 with stage II lung adenocarcinoma. Each CDR3 is given with its conserved first and last residue. D genes are given only for firm matches. The size of a clone is reported for some rows only, either as once, few or many, or as a class for expanded clones.

D | size | J | V | CDR3 | DNA
. | . | TRBJ2-5 | TRBV6-1 | CASRRDISQETQYF | TGTGCCAGCAGGAGGGACATATCCCAAGAGACCCAGTACTTC
TRBD1 | . | TRBJ2-7 | TRBV11-2 | CASRTWQGVSEQYF | TGTGCCAGCCGCACTTGGCAGGGGGTTAGCGAGCAGTACTTC
. | once | TRBJ2-3 | TRBV7-3 | CASRLGLGGDTQYF | TGTGCCAGCAGGCTAGGGCTTGGGGGCGATACGCAGTATTTT
. | . | TRBJ2-7 | TRBV5-4 | CASSSKSVRGEQYF | TGTGCCAGCAGCTCCAAATCGGTCAGGGGCGAGCAGTACTTC
. | few | TRBJ1-1 | TRBV28 | CASSENTEAFF | TGTGCCAGCAGTGAAAACACTGAAGCTTTCTTT
TRBD1 | . | TRBJ1-1 | TRBV7-2 | CASSSSGQGATEAFF | TGTGCCAGCAGCTCTTCCGGACAGGGGGCGACTGAAGCTTTCTTT
TRBD1 | . | TRBJ2-7 | TRBV30 | CAWSVDRGYGEQYF | TGTGCCTGGAGTGTAGACAGGGGGTACGGCGAGCAGTACTTC
TRBD1 | . | TRBJ2-4 | TRBV20-1 | CSAGQGNIQYF | TGCAGTGCTGGACAGGGGAACATTCAGTACTTC
. | . | TRBJ1-5 | TRBV28 | CASRRGLIQPQHF | TGTGCCAGCAGGCGAGGTCTAATCCAGCCCCAGCATTTT
. | . | TRBJ1-2 | TRBV2 | CASRRSWANYGYTF | TGTGCCAGCAGAAGAAGTTGGGCTAACTATGGCTACACCTTC
. | . | TRBJ1-1 | TRBV19 | CASSIDAPEAFF | TGTGCCAGTAGTATCGATGCGCCTGAAGCTTTCTTT
. | . | TRBJ2-3 | TRBV19 | CASTERGRADTQYF | TGTGCCAGTACCGAGAGGGGAAGGGCAGATACGCAGTATTTT
. | . | TRBJ2-7 | TRBV7-2 | CASSLRGGTSYEQYF | TGTGCCAGCAGCTTGCGAGGGGGGACCTCCTACGAGCAGTACTTC